This TCR beta chain was found in a study of T cells in Graves' hyperthyroidism and ophthalmopathy. The study excluded patients with uncontrolled infection, other autoimmune disease, pregnancy or lactation. A note on this clonotype: Antigen: not known.

General study findings and limits: Most clonotypes that expanded in the thyroid above 0.001 also showed up in blood.

The CDR3 is 15 residues long. V lost 0 bases and J lost 7, with 16 bases in between. Germline V gene sequence: CDR1 SGHRS, CDR2 YFSETQ. The source material, RNA transcripts, was used to amplify TCR beta CDR3 regions. The TCR CDR3 first-round RT-PCR relied on the HTBI primer set. Using its own MiXCR run on the multiplex PCR reads, TCRdb lists one record per CDR3 protein. The sample records fewer than 350,000 distinct CDR3 sequences, about 16% being singletons. The chain combines TRBV5-1 with TRBJ1-1; D ambiguous. The sequenced material came from blood. The origin of this receptor is a woman in her 50s with Graves' hyperthyroidism that later progressed to Graves' ophthalmopathy. The CDR3 region is CASSLERNGWGEAFF. The CDR3 DNA sequence: TGCGCCAGCAGCTTGGAGAGGAATGGCTGGGGTGAAGCTTTCTTT. The full variable domain, with the rest looked up from reference TRBV5-1 and TRBJ1-1, is KAGVTQTPRYLIKTRGQQVTLSCSPISGHRSVSWYQQTPGQGLQFLFEYFSETQRNKGNFPGRFSGRQFSNSRSEMNVSTLELGDSALYLCASSLERNGWGEAFFGQGTRLTVV.